This T cell receptor beta chain was sequenced during a study of T cell responses to AZD1222 COVID-19 vaccine. Study-level findings and limits: There were vaccine-associated CD4 TCRs across spike, dominant at 160-218 and 743-854. The peak T cell response came first, and repertoires were sampled only after it. White British donors predominated, females outnumbered males, and clonal diversity was possibly underestimated.

Second-dose groups at about 4 or about 12 weeks were pooled. This clone appeared a few times. The antigen remains unidentified. Profiled with immunoSEQ multiplex PCR; TCRdb holds only in-frame clones, not every one. The table shows 150,000 to 200,000 clones, with more than 70% occurring only once. This CDR3 region has 15 residues. The junction had 8 bases not matched to a gene; V was cut back by 7 bases and J by 1 base. The germline CDR1 and CDR2 sequences are SQVTM and ANQGSEA. The source is an adult who received the AZD1222 COVID-19 vaccine. Sequencing used peripheral blood, obtained 28 days after the second AZD1222 dose. The rearrangement uses TRBV29-1 and TRBJ2-4; TRBD2 aligns across 9 bases. CDR3 nucleotide sequence: TGCAGCGGACTTAGCGGGAGTAGCGCCAAAAACATTCAGTACTTC. Protein sequence: CSGLSGSSAKNIQYF.